One and the same sample provided the 6 T cell receptor beta chains below, sequenced in a study of identical twins. A single record per CDR3 protein comes from TCRdb applying MiXCR to the 5' RACE reads. The sample holds some 1,700,000 distinct CDR3 sequences; under 35% are singletons and the top ten take approximately 0.29%. The sample consisted of cord blood. These receptors were obtained from a newborn girl in good health.

This chain uses TRBV19 with TRBJ2-4; perhaps TRBD1 as D (6 bases). The DNA matches TRBJ2-7 better at its end, which makes the J call doubtful. The CDR3 runs 14 residues. The germline V gene has CDR1 LNHDA and CDR2 SQIVND (reference sequence). The CDR3 is CASSIFRGSYEQYF. CDR3 sequence (DNA): TGTGCCAGTAGTATATTCAGGGGATCCTACGAGCAGTACTTC.

This clonotype was counted once. Sequence at one end of the junction differs from germline and may be a read error. This rearrangement joins TRBV10-3 to TRBJ1-6, with 9 bases fitting TRBD1. The CDR3 length is 15 residues. Germline V gene sequence: CDR1 ENHRY, CDR2 SYGVKD. CDR3 DNA: TGTGCCATCAGTGAATCAACAGGGGGCAATTCACCCCCCCACTTT. Encoded protein: CAISESTGGNSPPHF.

This chain links TRBV7-2 with TRBJ1-1; D not certain. Germline V lookup: CDR1 SGHTA, CDR2 FQGNSA. The CDR3 covers 15 residues. The DNA of the CDR3 is TGTGCAAGCGGGTGGGGTCAGGCCGTAAGGACTGAAGCTTTCTTT. This translates into CASGWGQAVRTEAFF.

The chain couples TRBV7-8 to TRBJ1-4; unclear D gene. The germline V gene encodes CDR1 SGHVS and CDR2 FQNEAQ. Trimming took 1 base from V and 12 from J, leaving 12 bases between them. The CDR3 covers 13 residues. CDR3 in amino acids: CASSLGVEEELFF. In DNA form, the CDR3 reads TGTGCCAGCAGCTTAGGGGTGGAAGAAGAACTGTTTTTT. The full variable domain, with the rest looked up from reference TRBV7-8 and TRBJ1-4, is GAGVSQSPRYKVAKRGQDVALRCDPISGHVSLFWYQQALGQGPEFLTYFQNEAQLDKSGLPSDRFFAERPEGSVSTLKIQRTQQEDSAVYLCASSLGVEEELFFGSGTQLSVL.

This clonotype was counted only a few times. V and J are TRBV27 and TRBJ2-1; D is ambiguous. Germline V gives CDR1 MNHEY, CDR2 SMNVEV (reference sequence). The length of the CDR3 is 15 residues. Trimming stripped 2 bases from V and 2 bases from J, with 10 bases between. The CDR3 DNA follows: TGTGCCAGCAGTTTACTTTCCCGACCCTACAATGAGCAGTTCTTC. It specifies CASSLLSRPYNEQFF.

The chain carries TRBV4-1 and TRBJ2-3; 7 bases match TRBD1. The junction had 20 bases not matched to a gene; V was cut back by 4 bases and J by 7 bases. The CDR3 totals 18 residues. CDR1 is MGHRA and CDR2 is YSYEKL in the germline V gene. The CDR3 spells CASSPNFRRGLNGYTQYF. DNA of the CDR3: TGCGCCAGCAGCCCTAACTTCCGCAGGGGGTTGAACGGGTATACGCAGTATTTT.